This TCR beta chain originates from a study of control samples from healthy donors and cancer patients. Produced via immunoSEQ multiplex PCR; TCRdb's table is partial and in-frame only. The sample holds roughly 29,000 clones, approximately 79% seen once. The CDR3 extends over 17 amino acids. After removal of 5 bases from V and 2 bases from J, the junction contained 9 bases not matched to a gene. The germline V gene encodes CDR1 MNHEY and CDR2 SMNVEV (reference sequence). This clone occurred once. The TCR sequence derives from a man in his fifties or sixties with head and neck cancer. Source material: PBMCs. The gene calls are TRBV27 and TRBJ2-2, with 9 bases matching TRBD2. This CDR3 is CASSVWAGTSNTGELFF. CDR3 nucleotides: TGTGCCAGCAGTGTATGGGCCGGGACTAGCAACACCGGGGAGCTGTTTTTT.